What follows are 32 T cell receptor beta chains derived from one specimen sequenced in a study of early T cells in non-severe SARS-CoV-2 infection. MiXCR, applied by TCRdb to the 5' RACE reads, yields one record per CDR3 protein. The table has approximately 35,000 distinct CDR3 sequences, 4.5% to 6% seen once. Sequencing was carried out using whole blood. The source is an adult who was a healthcare worker with PCR-confirmed SARS-CoV-2 infection or an uninfected control (not recorded which).

The chain links TRBV12-3 or TRBV12-4 to TRBJ1-4, with TRBD1 as a possible D gene (5 bases). The CDR3 totals 12 residues. Trimming shortened V by 1 base and J by 15 bases, and 12 bases separated the two germline ends. This CDR3 is CASSLVPGLVFF. The CDR3 DNA is TGTGCCAGCAGTTTAGTCCCAGGGTTGGTGTTTTTT.

This clonotype was detected many times. The rearrangement uses TRBV5-1 and TRBJ2-1; possibly TRBD1 for D (5 bases). This CDR3 is 12 amino acids long. Germline V gives CDR1 SGHRS, CDR2 YFSETQ. Trimming pared 0 bases from V and 9 bases from J, leaving 7 bases between. CDR3 sequence: CASSLDRGEQFF. The DNA of the CDR3 is TGCGCCAGCAGCTTGGATAGGGGTGAGCAGTTCTTC.

This clonotype was detected many times. V usage is TRBV6-6 and J usage is TRBJ2-1, with D perhaps TRBD1 (5 bases). This CDR3 region has 15 residues. Trimming pared 2 bases from V and 9 bases from J, leaving 17 bases between. CDR1 MNHNY and CDR2 SVGAGI come from the germline V gene (reference sequence). CDR3 nucleotides: TGTGCCAGCAGTTACGGGCAGGGTGGTAATAGTGAGCAGTTCTTC. Its translation: CASSYGQGGNSEQFF.

In its sample, this clonotype was seen a few times. The chain carries TRBV20-1 and TRBJ1-3; unclear D gene. The V and J ends lost 6 bases and 8 bases respectively, with 17 bases between them. Germline V CDR1 and CDR2: DFQATT, SNEGSKA (reference sequence). This CDR3 comprises 13 residues. The CDR3 coding sequence is TGCAGTGCCAGGCGGGCCACTGCGGACACCATATATTTT. Translation: CSARRATADTIYF.

Many counts were recorded for this clonotype. This chain connects TRBV6-1 to TRBJ2-7, with 10 positions matching TRBD1. Trimming at V came to 8 bases and at J to 6 bases, leaving 4 bases not matched to a gene. Germline V gene sequence: CDR1 MNHNS, CDR2 SASEGT. This CDR3 is 12 amino acids long. CDR3 sequence reads: CASWRTGGEQYF. DNA of the CDR3: TGTGCCAGCTGGAGGACAGGGGGCGAGCAGTACTTC.

Points on this clonotype: It may be a read error: a sequence one base away is much more abundant. The genes are TRBV6-1 and TRBJ2-1; D is ambiguous. The CDR3 sequence is 13 residues long. Trimming left V 6 bases short and J 2 bases short, with 8 bases between. Germline assignment: CDR1 MNHNS and CDR2 SASEGT. CDR3 amino acids: CASSYYPYNEQFF. CDR3 in DNA: TGTGCCAGCAGCTACTACCCCTACAATGAGCAGTTCTTC.

This clonotype occurred many times. V gene TRBV7-2 combines with J gene TRBJ2-6; D remains ambiguous. Trimming took off 2 bases at V and 12 bases at J, with 11 bases between the two ends. CDR3 length equals 13 residues. The germline V gene has CDR1 SGHTA and CDR2 FQGNSA. DNA for the CDR3: TGTGCCAGCAGCTTATCAAGCAGTAGCGTCCTGACTTTC. This gives the protein CASSLSSSSVLTF.

This clonotype was seen a handful of times. The chain couples TRBV7-9 to TRBJ1-2; D not resolved. Per germline, CDR1 SEHNR and CDR2 FQNEAQ (reference sequence). V lost 4 bases and J lost 4, with 13 bases in between. The CDR3 covers 14 residues. In DNA form, the CDR3 reads TGTGCCAGCAGCTCACGTAGGGTTGTCTATGGCTACACCTTC. Residues: CASSSRRVVYGYTF. Based on the CDR3 plus reference TRBV7-9 and TRBJ1-2, the full variable domain is DTGVSQNPRHKITKRGQNVTFRCDPISEHNRLYWYRQTLGQGPEFLTYFQNEAQLEKSRLLSDRFSAERPKGSFSTLEIQRTEQGDSAMYLCASSSRRVVYGYTFGSGTRLTVV.

This clonotype was seen more than once but under ten times. The chain joins TRBV7-8 to TRBJ1-1; no reliable D call. The germline V gene encodes CDR1 SGHVS and CDR2 FQNEAQ. This CDR3 contains 13 residues. The ends were cut back, 2 bases at V and 0 bases at J, with 4 bases in the middle. In DNA form, the CDR3 reads TGTGCCAGCAGCTTACATATGAACACTGAAGCTTTCTTT. It specifies CASSLHMNTEAFF.

In this sample, this clonotype turned up many times. The V gene is TRBV30, the J gene TRBJ2-2; TRBD1 matches at 8 bases. CDR1 and CDR2 from the germline V gene are GTSNPN and SVGIG (reference sequence). V was clipped by 2 bases and J by 1 base; unmatched bases: 3. This CDR3 comprises 15 residues. CDR3 in amino acids: CAWSTGQGNTGELFF. The DNA of the CDR3 is TGTGCCTGGAGTACCGGACAGGGGAACACCGGGGAGCTGTTTTTT.

This clonotype was seen many times. The chain links TRBV7-6 to TRBJ2-1; TRBD2 matches at 11 bases. The CDR3 is made up of 18 amino acids. Germline CDR1 reads SGHVS; CDR2 reads FNYEAQ. V lost 5 bases to trimming and J lost 6 bases; unmatched junction nucleotides: 15. CDR3 residues: CASSRMTSGILPPNEQFF. The CDR3 nucleotides read TGTGCCAGCAGCCGCATGACTAGCGGGATTCTTCCCCCCAATGAGCAGTTCTTC.

At least ten counts were recorded for this clonotype. V gene TRBV18 combines with J gene TRBJ1-6; TRBD1 aligns across 7 bases. Per germline, CDR1 KGHSH and CDR2 LQKENI. V lost 4 bases, J lost 7 bases, and 4 bases stayed unmatched. CDR3 length equals 14 residues. In DNA form, the CDR3 reads TGTGCCAGCTCACGGGACAGCTACAATTCACCCCTCCACTTT. Translated: CASSRDSYNSPLHF.

In the case of this clonotype: An end of the junction does not agree with germline; a read error may underlie this. The gene calls are TRBV6-2 or TRBV6-3 and TRBJ2-1; D is unresolved. Germline CDR1 and CDR2: MNHEY and SVGEGT. There are 15 residues in the CDR3. The CDR3 bases are TGTGACAGCAGTTCGACCGGGTCCATAAACAATGAGCAGTTCTTC. It codes for CDSSSTGSINNEQFF.

As concerns this clonotype: This CDR3 fails to terminate in the conserved phenylalanine or tryptophan, so it likely reflects a read error. This chain joins TRBV27 and TRBJ1-5, with D unresolved. This CDR3 contains 17 residues. V lost 2 bases, J lost 2 bases, and 16 bases lay in between. The germline V gene encodes CDR1 MNHEY and CDR2 SMNVEV (reference sequence). CDR3 sequence: CASSLTPLSVGNQPQHL. The CDR3 coding sequence is TGTGCCAGCAGTTTAACCCCCCTCTCGGTGGGCAATCAGCCCCAGCATTTG.

This clonotype was recorded at least ten times. The chain recombines TRBV28 with TRBJ1-3; D not resolved. The germline V and J ends were trimmed by 5 bases and 0 bases, with 11 bases remaining between them. This CDR3 comprises 15 residues. The germline V gene has CDR1 MDHEN and CDR2 SYDVKM. The CDR3 is CASSRRRRSGNTIYF. As DNA, the CDR3 is TGTGCCAGCAGTCGAAGACGGCGCTCTGGAAACACCATATATTTT.

Many counts were recorded for this clonotype. The chain links TRBV7-3 to TRBJ2-1; D is ambiguous. Trimming shortened V by 0 bases and J by 7 bases, and 16 bases separated the two germline ends. Per the germline V gene, CDR1 is SGHTA and CDR2 is FQGTGA. This CDR3 region has 16 residues. The CDR3 DNA follows: TGTGCCAGCAGCTTAACTCCCCCGGCCCCCGAAAATGAGCAGTTCTTC. This sequence encodes CASSLTPPAPENEQFF.

This clonotype was seen many times. J is TRBJ2-3 and V is TRBV29-1, with TRBD1 as a possible D gene (6 bases). The length of the CDR3 is 16 residues. Trimming took 3 bases from V and 2 from J, leaving 18 bases between them. The germline V gene has CDR1 SQVTM and CDR2 ANQGSEA. CDR3 coding DNA: TGCAGCGTTGATGGGGACACCCGCTTATCCACAGATACGCAGTATTTT. Translation: CSVDGDTRLSTDTQYF.

This clonotype has at least ten counts. The CDR3 here is CASSLKRGINTEAFF. The CDR3 nucleotides read TGTGCCAGCAGTTTAAAGAGGGGGATCAACACTGAAGCTTTCTTT. V gene TRBV27 combines with J gene TRBJ1-1; possible D gene TRBD1, 6 bases. CDR1 is MNHEY and CDR2 is SMNVEV in the germline V gene (reference sequence). CDR3 length equals 15 residues. Trimming took 2 bases from V and 2 from J, leaving 12 bases between them.

At least ten counts were recorded for this clonotype. The chain uses TRBV3-1 and TRBJ1-1, with D possibly TRBD1 on 5 matching bases. CDR1 LGHDT and CDR2 YNNKEL come from the germline V gene (reference sequence). CDR3 length: 11 residues. Trimming took off 1 base at V and 10 bases at J, with 7 bases between the two ends. In DNA, the CDR3 is TGTGCCAGCAGCCAAGCCGGGGGAGCTTTCTTT. Its protein product is CASSQAGGAFF.

The genes are TRBV28 and TRBJ2-1, with a possible D match to TRBD2 (6 bases). Germline V gives CDR1 MDHEN, CDR2 SYDVKM. The CDR3 has 14 amino acids. Trimming removed 5 bases at V and 9 bases at J, with 17 bases between. Written as DNA, the CDR3 is TGTGCCAGCAGTCCCGACGGGAGAGCGAGTGAGCAGTTCTTC. Its translation: CASSPDGRASEQFF.

This clonotype was found many times. The chain is built from TRBV28 and TRBJ1-1; D call uncertain. This CDR3 is 13 amino acids long. The germline V gene has CDR1 MDHEN and CDR2 SYDVKM. V was cut by 5 bases and J by 0 bases, with 7 bases left in between. The CDR3 spells CASSPYMNTEAFF. The DNA of the CDR3 is TGTGCCAGCAGTCCGTATATGAACACTGAAGCTTTCTTT.

The chain joins TRBV5-1 to TRBJ1-3, with 7 bases lining up with TRBD1. The CDR3 sequence is 14 residues long. Germline V gene data show CDR1 as SGHRS and CDR2 as YFSETQ. V gave up 3 bases and J gave up 2 bases; unmatched junction bases: 2. The CDR3 sequence is CASSSGTAGNTIYF. The DNA of the CDR3 is TGCGCCAGCAGCTCCGGGACAGCTGGAAACACCATATATTTT.

The sample holds a few counts of this clonotype. The chain recombines TRBV3-1 with TRBJ2-7, with 12 bases lining up with TRBD2. The CDR3 has 13 residues. CDR1 LGHDT and CDR2 YNNKEL come from the germline V gene (reference sequence). V lost 5 bases and J lost 8; bases outside the gene matches: 4. The CDR3 region is CASSAGLAGQQYF. The CDR3 DNA reads TGTGCCAGCAGCGCGGGACTAGCGGGTCAGCAGTACTTC.

This clonotype was seen repeatedly, ten times or more. The chain carries TRBV6-1 and TRBJ2-7, with 10 bases lining up with TRBD1. CDR1 and CDR2 from the germline V gene are MNHNS and SASEGT. The V gene end was trimmed by 1 base and the J gene end by 5 bases; junction bases not matched to a gene: 8. CDR3 size: 16 residues. CDR3 sequence: CASSEVPGQGSHEQYV. Written as DNA, the CDR3 is TGTGCCAGCAGTGAAGTCCCGGGACAGGGGTCCCACGAGCAGTACGTC.

This clonotype was found many times. The chain has TRBV7-8 and TRBJ2-1, with TRBD2 matching 13 bases. CDR1 is SGHVS, CDR2 FQNEAQ, per germline. The J segment lost 4 bases and the V segment lost 1 base, leaving 10 bases of the junction unmatched. The CDR3 sequence is 19 residues long. The CDR3 here is CASSLGTSGRGRGYNEQFF. The CDR3 DNA sequence: TGTGCCAGCAGCTTAGGGACTAGCGGGAGAGGCCGGGGATACAATGAGCAGTTCTTC.

This clonotype occurred many times. CDR3 amino acids: CASSVDTSSYNEQFF. CDR3 DNA sequence: TGCGCCAGCAGCGTGGACACTAGCTCCTACAATGAGCAGTTCTTC. This chain uses TRBV5-1 with TRBJ2-1; D might be TRBD1 or TRBD2, each matching 5 bases. The CDR3 covers 15 residues. V shed 4 bases and J shed 0 bases, with 11 bases lying between them. Germline V gene sequence: CDR1 SGHRS, CDR2 YFSETQ.

This clonotype has just a few counts. This chain uses TRBV3-1 with TRBJ2-3, with 7 bases aligning to TRBD2. Trimming removed 4 bases from V and 2 bases from J; junction bases left unmatched: 6. This CDR3 is built from 15 residues. Germline V gives CDR1 LGHDT, CDR2 YNNKEL (reference sequence). The CDR3: CASSPMGLPTDTQYF. In DNA form, the CDR3 reads TGTGCCAGCAGCCCGATGGGACTACCCACAGATACGCAGTATTTT.

The chain combines TRBV6-2 or TRBV6-3 with TRBJ2-3; D is uncertain. The CDR3 loop spans 12 amino acids. Trimming left V 7 bases short and J 0 bases short, with 5 bases between. Germline CDR1 MNHEY, CDR2 SVGEGT. In nucleotides, the CDR3 is TGTGCCAGCAAGGACAGCACAGATACGCAGTATTTT. Translating gives CASKDSTDTQYF.

This clonotype was counted a few times. The DNA for the CDR3 is TGTGCCAGCTCAGGTCTAGCTGAAGCTTTCTTT. It translates to CASSGLAEAFF. V and J are TRBV18 and TRBJ1-1; D is uncertain. The CDR3 sequence is 11 residues long. V lost 5 bases and J lost 6, with 7 bases in between. From germline, CDR1 is KGHSH and CDR2 LQKENI.

This clonotype was counted once. A much bigger clone sits one base away, suggesting this may be a read error. V and J are TRBV3-1 and TRBJ2-1, with D tentatively TRBD1 (6 bases). The CDR3 extends over 15 amino acids. CDR1 is LGHDT, CDR2 YNNKEL, per germline (reference sequence). The CDR3 nucleotides read TGTGCCAGCAGGTTTGCAGGGGTCGCCTACAGTGAGCAGTTCTTC. As protein: CASRFAGVAYSEQFF.

This clonotype was recorded at least ten times. The chain carries TRBV6-2 or TRBV6-3 and TRBJ2-1; TRBD1 matches at 9 bases. The CDR3 extends over 18 amino acids. Germline CDR1 MNHEY, CDR2 SVGEGT. The trim removed 6 bases at V and 8 bases at J, leaving 20 bases unmatched. This CDR3 reads CASRSHTPGQGYSDEQFF. CDR3 DNA sequence: TGTGCCAGCAGATCTCATACCCCGGGACAGGGTTACAGCGATGAGCAGTTCTTC.

This clonotype was observed many times. V is TRBV9 and J is TRBJ1-5, with D possibly TRBD1 on 6 matching bases. Germline assignment: CDR1 SGDLS and CDR2 YYNGEE. V lost 0 bases, J lost 5 bases, and 12 bases lay in between. The CDR3 runs 15 residues. This CDR3 is CASSVAGGADQPQHF. The CDR3 coding sequence is TGTGCCAGCAGCGTAGCTGGGGGCGCAGATCAGCCCCAGCATTTT. Supplemented by reference TRBV9 and TRBJ1-5, the full variable domain reads DSGVTQTPKHLITATGQRVTLRCSPRSGDLSVYWYQQSLDQGLQFLIQYYNGEERAKGNILERFSAQQFPDLHSELNLSSLELGDSALYFCASSVAGGADQPQHFGDGTRLSIL.